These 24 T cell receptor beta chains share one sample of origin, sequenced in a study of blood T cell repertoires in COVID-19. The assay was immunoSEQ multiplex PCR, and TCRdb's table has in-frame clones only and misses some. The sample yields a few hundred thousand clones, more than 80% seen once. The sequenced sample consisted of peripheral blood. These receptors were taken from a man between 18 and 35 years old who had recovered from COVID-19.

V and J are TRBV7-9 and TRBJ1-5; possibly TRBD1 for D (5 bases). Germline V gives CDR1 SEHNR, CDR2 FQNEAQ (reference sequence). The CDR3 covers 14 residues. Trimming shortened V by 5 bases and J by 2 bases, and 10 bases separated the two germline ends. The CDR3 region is CASSPTGGNQPQHF. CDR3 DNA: TGTGCCAGCAGCCCGACGGGGGGCAATCAGCCCCAGCATTTT. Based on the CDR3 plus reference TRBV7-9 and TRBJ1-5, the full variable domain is DTGVSQNPRHKITKRGQNVTFRCDPISEHNRLYWYRQTLGQGPEFLTYFQNEAQLEKSRLLSDRFSAERPKGSFSTLEIQRTEQGDSAMYLCASSPTGGNQPQHFGDGTRLSIL.

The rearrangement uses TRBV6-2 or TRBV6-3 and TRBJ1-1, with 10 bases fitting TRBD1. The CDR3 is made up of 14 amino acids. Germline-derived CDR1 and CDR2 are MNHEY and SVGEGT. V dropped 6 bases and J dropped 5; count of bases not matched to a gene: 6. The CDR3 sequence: CASSRDRGRTEAFF. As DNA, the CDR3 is TGTGCCAGCAGCCGGGACAGGGGACGGACTGAAGCTTTCTTT.

The CDR3 coding sequence is TGTGCCAGCAGCGCCCAACTAGCGGGACGCAATGAGCAGTTCTTC. It translates to CASSAQLAGRNEQFF. The V and J genes are TRBV9 and TRBJ2-1; 10 positions agree with TRBD2. The CDR3 loop spans 15 amino acids. After removal of 3 bases from V and 6 bases from J, the junction contained 6 bases not matched to a gene. From germline, CDR1 is SGDLS and CDR2 YYNGEE. The full variable domain, with the rest looked up from reference TRBV9 and TRBJ2-1, is DSGVTQTPKHLITATGQRVTLRCSPRSGDLSVYWYQQSLDQGLQFLIQYYNGEERAKGNILERFSAQQFPDLHSELNLSSLELGDSALYFCASSAQLAGRNEQFFGPGTRLTVL.

CDR3 protein: CASSEAAGQGIIAKNIQYF. CDR3 DNA: TGTGCCAGCAGTGAAGCCGCGGGACAGGGGATCATAGCCAAAAACATTCAGTACTTC. The genes are TRBV6-1 and TRBJ2-4; TRBD1 agrees at 10 bases. V was clipped by 0 bases and J by 0 bases; unmatched bases: 8. Germline V CDR1 and CDR2: MNHNS, SASEGT. The CDR3 extends over 19 amino acids.

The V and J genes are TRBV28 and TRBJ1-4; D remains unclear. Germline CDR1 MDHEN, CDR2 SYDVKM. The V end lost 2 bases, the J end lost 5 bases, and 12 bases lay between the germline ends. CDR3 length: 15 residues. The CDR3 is CASSLPGQVNEKLFF. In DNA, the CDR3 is TGTGCCAGCAGTTTACCTGGGCAGGTAAATGAAAAACTGTTTTTT. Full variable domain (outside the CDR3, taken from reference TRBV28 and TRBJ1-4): DVKVTQSSRYLVKRTGEKVFLECVQDMDHENMFWYRQDPGLGLRLIYFSYDVKMKEKGDIPEGYSVSREKKERFSLILESASTNQTSMYLCASSLPGQVNEKLFFGSGTQLSVL.

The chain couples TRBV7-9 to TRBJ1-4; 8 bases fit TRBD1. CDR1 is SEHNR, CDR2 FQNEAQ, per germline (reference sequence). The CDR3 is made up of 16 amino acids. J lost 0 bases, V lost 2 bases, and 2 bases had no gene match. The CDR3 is CASSLQGAATNEKLFF. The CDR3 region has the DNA TGTGCCAGCAGCTTACAGGGGGCCGCAACTAATGAAAAACTGTTTTTT.

Here the CDR3 reads CASSSHGGNQPQHF. As DNA, the CDR3 is TGTGCCAGCAGCAGCCACGGGGGGAATCAGCCCCAGCATTTT. This chain uses TRBV27 with TRBJ1-5, with D maybe TRBD1 (5 bases). The CDR3 is 14 amino acids. V was shortened by 6 bases and J by 4 bases, with 13 bases between the two germline ends. Germline V gene sequence: CDR1 MNHEY, CDR2 SMNVEV (reference sequence).

The CDR3 spells CASTLSGFLTGELFF. CDR3 nucleotides: TGTGCCAGCACCCTTAGCGGGTTCCTCACCGGGGAGCTGTTTTTT. The chain couples TRBV6-5 to TRBJ2-2; TRBD2 agrees at 7 bases. V lost 7 bases to trimming and J lost 4 bases; unmatched junction nucleotides: 9. CDR1 is MNHEY, CDR2 SVGAGI, per germline. This CDR3 is built from 15 residues.

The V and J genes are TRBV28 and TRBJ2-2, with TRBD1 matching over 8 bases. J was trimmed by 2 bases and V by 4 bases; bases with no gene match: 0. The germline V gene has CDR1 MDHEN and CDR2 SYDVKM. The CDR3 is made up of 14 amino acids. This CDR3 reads CASSSGGNTGELFF. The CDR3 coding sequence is TGTGCCAGCAGTTCAGGGGGCAACACCGGGGAGCTGTTTTTT.

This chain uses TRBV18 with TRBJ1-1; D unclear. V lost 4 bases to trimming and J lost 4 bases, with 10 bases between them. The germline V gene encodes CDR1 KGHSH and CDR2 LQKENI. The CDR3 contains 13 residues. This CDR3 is CASSQGEGTEAFF. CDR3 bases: TGTGCCAGCTCACAGGGAGAGGGCACTGAAGCTTTCTTT. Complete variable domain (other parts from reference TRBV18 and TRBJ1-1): NAGVMQNPRHLVRRRGQEARLRCSPMKGHSHVYWYRQLPEEGLKFMVYLQKENIIDESGMPKERFSAEFPKEGPSILRIQQVVRGDSAAYFCASSQGEGTEAFFGQGTRLTVV.

The CDR3 nucleotides read TGTGCCAGCAGTTACCTAGCGGGGGGCCCGGGTGAGCAGTTCTTC. It specifies CASSYLAGGPGEQFF. The chain has TRBV6-2 or TRBV6-3 and TRBJ2-1; 11 bases match TRBD2. The CDR3 is 15 amino acids. Germline CDR1 MNHEY, CDR2 SVGEGT. J gave up 9 bases and V 2 bases, and 6 bases lay outside the gene matches.

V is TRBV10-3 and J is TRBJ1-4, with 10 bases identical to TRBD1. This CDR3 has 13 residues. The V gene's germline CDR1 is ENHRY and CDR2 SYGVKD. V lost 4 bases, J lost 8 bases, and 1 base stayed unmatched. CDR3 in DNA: TGTGCCATCAGTGGGGGACAGGGGGAAAAACTGTTTTTT. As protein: CAISGGQGEKLFF.

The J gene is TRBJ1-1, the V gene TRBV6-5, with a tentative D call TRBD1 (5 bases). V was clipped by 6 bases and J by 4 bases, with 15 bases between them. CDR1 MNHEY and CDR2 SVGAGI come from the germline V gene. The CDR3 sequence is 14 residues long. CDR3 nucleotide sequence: TGTGCCAGCAGGATGACAGATCTCGGCACTGAAGCTTTCTTT. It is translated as CASRMTDLGTEAFF.

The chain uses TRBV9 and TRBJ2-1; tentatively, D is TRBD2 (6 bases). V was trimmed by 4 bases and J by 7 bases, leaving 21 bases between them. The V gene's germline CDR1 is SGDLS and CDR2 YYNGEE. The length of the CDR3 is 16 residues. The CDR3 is CASSRRLEEWNNEQFF. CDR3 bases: TGTGCCAGCAGCCGCCGACTAGAGGAATGGAATAATGAGCAGTTCTTC.

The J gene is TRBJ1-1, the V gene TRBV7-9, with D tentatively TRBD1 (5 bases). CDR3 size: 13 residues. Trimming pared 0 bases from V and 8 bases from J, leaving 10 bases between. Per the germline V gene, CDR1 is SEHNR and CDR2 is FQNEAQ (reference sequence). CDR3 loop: CASSLAGEGEAFF. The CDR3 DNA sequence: TGTGCCAGCAGCTTAGCGGGGGAGGGGGAAGCTTTCTTT.

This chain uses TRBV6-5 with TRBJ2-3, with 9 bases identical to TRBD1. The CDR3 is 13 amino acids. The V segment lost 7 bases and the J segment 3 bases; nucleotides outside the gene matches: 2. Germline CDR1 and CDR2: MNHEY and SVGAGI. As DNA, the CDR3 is TGTGCCAGCAAAGGACAGGGGACAGATACGCAGTATTTT. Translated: CASKGQGTDTQYF.

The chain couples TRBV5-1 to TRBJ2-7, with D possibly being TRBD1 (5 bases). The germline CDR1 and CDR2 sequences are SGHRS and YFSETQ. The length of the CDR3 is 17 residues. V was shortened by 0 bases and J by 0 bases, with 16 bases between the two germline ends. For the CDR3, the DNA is TGCGCCAGCAGCTTGGGCCTGGTCTCCGACAGCTCCTACGAGCAGTACTTC. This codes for CASSLGLVSDSSYEQYF. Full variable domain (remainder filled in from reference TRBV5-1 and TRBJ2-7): KAGVTQTPRYLIKTRGQQVTLSCSPISGHRSVSWYQQTPGQGLQFLFEYFSETQRNKGNFPGRFSGRQFSNSRSEMNVSTLELGDSALYLCASSLGLVSDSSYEQYFGPGTRLTVT.

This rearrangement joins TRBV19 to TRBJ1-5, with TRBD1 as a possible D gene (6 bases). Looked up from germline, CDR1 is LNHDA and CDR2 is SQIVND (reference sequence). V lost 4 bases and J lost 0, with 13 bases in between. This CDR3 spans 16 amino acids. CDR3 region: CASSTLTGASNQPQHF. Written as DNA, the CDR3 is TGTGCCAGTAGTACCCTGACAGGAGCTAGCAATCAGCCCCAGCATTTT.

The CDR3 sequence: CASRAGQQETQYF. In DNA, the CDR3 is TGTGCCAGCAGGGCGGGACAGCAAGAGACCCAGTACTTC. V gene TRBV6-5 combines with J gene TRBJ2-5, with D tentatively TRBD1 (7 bases). CDR1 and CDR2 (germline): MNHEY, SVGAGI. This CDR3 is built from 13 residues. The V gene lost 6 bases and the J gene lost 2 bases, with 10 bases spanning the gap.

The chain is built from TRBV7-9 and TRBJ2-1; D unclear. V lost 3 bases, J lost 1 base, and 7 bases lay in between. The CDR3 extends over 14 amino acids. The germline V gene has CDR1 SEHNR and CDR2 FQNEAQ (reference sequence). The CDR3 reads CASSFGGSYNEQFF. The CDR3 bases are TGTGCCAGCAGCTTTGGCGGTTCCTACAATGAGCAGTTCTTC.

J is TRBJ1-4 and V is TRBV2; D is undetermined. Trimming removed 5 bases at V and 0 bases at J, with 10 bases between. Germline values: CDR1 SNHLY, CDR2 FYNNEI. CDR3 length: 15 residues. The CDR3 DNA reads TGTGCCAGCAGTCCTTACACCTCAACTAATGAAAAACTGTTTTTT. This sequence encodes CASSPYTSTNEKLFF.

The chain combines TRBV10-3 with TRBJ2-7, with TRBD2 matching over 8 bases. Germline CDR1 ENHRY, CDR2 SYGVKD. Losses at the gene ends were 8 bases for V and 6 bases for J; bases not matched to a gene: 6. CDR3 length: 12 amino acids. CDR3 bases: TGTGCCATCCGGGGGGGGACTGGCGAGCAGTACTTC. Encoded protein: CAIRGGTGEQYF.

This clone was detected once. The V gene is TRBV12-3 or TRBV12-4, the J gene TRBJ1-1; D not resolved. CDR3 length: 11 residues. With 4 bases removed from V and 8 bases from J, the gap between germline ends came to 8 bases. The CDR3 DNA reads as TGTGCCAGCAGTTCGGTCGTAGAAGCTTTCTTT. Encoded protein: CASSSVVEAFF.

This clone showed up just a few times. CDR3 residues: CASSSGWNTEAFF. The CDR3 region has the DNA TGTGCCAGCAGCTCGGGGTGGAACACTGAAGCTTTCTTT. V gene TRBV7-9 combines with J gene TRBJ1-1; D gene uncertain. This CDR3 is built from 13 residues. CDR1 SEHNR and CDR2 FQNEAQ come from the germline V gene (reference sequence). V was cut by 4 bases and J by 1 base, with 7 bases left in between. The variable domain in full, completed from reference TRBV7-9 and TRBJ1-1, reads DTGVSQNPRHKITKRGQNVTFRCDPISEHNRLYWYRQTLGQGPEFLTYFQNEAQLEKSRLLSDRFSAERPKGSFSTLEIQRTEQGDSAMYLCASSSGWNTEAFFGQGTRLTVV.